This T cell receptor (beta chain) was obtained from a study of T cells after yellow fever vaccination. This clonotype was counted ten times or more. No antigen is known for it. Germline V gene sequence: CDR1 SGHRS, CDR2 YFSETQ. CDR3 length: 15 amino acids. V shed 3 bases, J shed 4 bases, and the junction held 4 bases outside the gene matches. 5'RACE template switching generated TCR cDNA, adding a universal primer site and UMIs. Each CDR3 protein is one row after TCRdb ran MiXCR on the 5' RACE reads. This table has 300,000 to 400,000 distinct CDR3 sequences, over 8% appearing once. General observations from the study: Secondary responses were weaker yet peaked faster, day 5 versus 15.

V and J are TRBV5-1 and TRBJ2-3; 11 positions match TRBD2. This sample comprised PBMCs, obtained on the day of the first yellow fever vaccination. The source of this sequence is a man in his late teens or twenties who received the YFV17D yellow fever vaccine. CDR3 sequence reads: CASSSGLADSDTQYF. The CDR3 DNA reads TGCGCCAGCAGCTCGGGACTAGCGGATTCAGATACGCAGTATTTT.